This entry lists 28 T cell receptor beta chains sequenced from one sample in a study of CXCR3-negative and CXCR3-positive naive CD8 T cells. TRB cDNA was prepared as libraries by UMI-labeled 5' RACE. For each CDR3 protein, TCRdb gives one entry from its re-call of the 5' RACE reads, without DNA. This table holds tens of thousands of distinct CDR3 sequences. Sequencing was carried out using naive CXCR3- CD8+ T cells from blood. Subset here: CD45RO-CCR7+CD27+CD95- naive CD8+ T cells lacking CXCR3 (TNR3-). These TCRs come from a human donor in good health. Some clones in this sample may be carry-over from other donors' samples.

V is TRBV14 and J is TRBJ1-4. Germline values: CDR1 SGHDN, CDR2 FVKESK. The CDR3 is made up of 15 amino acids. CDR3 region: CASSQGYQPNEKLFF.

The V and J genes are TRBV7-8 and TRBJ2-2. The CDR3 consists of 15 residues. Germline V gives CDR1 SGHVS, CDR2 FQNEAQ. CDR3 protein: CASSLLLSDTGELFF.

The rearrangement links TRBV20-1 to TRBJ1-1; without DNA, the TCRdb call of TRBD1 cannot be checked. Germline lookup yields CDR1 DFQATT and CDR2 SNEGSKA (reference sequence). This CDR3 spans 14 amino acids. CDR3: CSAPPWGGNTEAFF.

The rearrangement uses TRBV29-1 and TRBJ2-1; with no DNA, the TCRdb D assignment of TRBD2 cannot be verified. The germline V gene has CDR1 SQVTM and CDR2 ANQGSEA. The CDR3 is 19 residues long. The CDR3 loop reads CSVEGDQYGLAGSYNEQFF.

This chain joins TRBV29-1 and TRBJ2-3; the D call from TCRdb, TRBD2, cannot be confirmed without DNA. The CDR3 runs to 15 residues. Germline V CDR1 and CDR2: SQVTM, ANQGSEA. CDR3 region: CSVEDGGLSTDTQYF.

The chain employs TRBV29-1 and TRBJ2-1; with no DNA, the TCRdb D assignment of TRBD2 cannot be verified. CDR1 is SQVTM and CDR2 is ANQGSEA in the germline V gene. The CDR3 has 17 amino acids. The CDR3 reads CSVDRGQLAGGHNEQFF.

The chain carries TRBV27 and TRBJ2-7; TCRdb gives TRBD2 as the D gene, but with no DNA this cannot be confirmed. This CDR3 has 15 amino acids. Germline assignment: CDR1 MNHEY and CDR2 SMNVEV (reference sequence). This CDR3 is CASSLATGLANEQYF.

This chain's CDR3 is CASSLDGTRGYEQYF. The J gene is TRBJ2-7, the V gene TRBV5-1; TCRdb's assignment of TRBD2 cannot be checked, as there is no DNA. The CDR3 runs 15 residues. Looked up from germline, CDR1 is SGHRS and CDR2 is YFSETQ.

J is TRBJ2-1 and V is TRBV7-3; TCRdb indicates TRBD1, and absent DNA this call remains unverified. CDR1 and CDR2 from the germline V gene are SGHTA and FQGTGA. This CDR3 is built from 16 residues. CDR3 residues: CASSLTPGRSYNEQFF.

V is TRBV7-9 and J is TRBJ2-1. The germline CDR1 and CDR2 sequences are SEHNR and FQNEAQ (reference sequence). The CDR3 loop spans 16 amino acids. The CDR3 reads CASSLGREAPYNEQFF.

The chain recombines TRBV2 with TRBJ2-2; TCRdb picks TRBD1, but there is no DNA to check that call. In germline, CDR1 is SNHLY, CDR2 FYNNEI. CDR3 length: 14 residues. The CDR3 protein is CASSEPRETGELFF.

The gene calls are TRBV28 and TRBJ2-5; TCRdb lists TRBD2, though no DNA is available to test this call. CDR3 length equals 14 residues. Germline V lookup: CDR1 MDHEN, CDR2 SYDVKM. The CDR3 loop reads CASSLRGALGTQYF.

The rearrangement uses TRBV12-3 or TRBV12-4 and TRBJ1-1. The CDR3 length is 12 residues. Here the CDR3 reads CASTMGYTEAFF.

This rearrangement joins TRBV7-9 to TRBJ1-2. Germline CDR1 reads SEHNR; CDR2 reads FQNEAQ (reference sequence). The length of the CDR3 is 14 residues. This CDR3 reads CASSQTGLFDGYTF.

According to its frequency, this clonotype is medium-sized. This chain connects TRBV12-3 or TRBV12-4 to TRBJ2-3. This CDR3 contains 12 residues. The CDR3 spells CASRVATDTQYF.

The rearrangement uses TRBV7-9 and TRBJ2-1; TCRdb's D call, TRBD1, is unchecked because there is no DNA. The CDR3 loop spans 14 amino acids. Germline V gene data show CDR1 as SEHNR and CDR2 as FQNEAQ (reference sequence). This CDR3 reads CASSSPLEVVEQFF.

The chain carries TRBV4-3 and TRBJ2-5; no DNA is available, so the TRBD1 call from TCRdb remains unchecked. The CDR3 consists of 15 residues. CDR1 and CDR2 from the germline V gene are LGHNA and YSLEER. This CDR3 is CANSQDRRGVETQYF.

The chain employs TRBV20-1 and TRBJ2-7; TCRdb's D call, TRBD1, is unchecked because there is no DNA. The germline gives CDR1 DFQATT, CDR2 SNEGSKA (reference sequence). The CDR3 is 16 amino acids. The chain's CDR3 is CSASGGGKINFYEQYF.

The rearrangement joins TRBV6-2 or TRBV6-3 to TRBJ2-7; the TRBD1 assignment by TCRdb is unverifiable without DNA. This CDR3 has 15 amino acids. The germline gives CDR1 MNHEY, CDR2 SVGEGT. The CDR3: CASSLGVSRSYEQYF.

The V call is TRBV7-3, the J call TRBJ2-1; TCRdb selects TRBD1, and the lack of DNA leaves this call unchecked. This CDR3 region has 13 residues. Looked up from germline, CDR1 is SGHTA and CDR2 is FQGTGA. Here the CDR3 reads CASSPGGVHEQFF.

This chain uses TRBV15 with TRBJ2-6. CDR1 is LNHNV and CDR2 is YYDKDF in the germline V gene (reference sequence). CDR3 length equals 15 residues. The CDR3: CATSRDRSGANVLTF.

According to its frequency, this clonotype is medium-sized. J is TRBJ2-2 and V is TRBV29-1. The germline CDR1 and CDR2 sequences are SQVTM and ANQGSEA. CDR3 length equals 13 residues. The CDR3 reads CSAELGSTGELFF.

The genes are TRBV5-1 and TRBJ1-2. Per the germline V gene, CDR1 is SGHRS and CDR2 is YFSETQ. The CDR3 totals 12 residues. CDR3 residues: CASSLGEYGYTF.

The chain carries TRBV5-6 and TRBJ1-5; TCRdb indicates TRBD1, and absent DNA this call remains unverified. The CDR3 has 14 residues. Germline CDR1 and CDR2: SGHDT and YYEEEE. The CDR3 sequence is CASKLGGAGQPQHF.

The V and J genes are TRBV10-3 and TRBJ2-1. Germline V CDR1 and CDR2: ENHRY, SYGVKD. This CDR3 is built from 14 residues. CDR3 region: CAISAESDYNEQFF.

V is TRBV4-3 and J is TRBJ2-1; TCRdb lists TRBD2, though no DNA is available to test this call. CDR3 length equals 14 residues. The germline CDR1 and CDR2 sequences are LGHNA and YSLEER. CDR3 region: CASSQVTGGDEQFF.

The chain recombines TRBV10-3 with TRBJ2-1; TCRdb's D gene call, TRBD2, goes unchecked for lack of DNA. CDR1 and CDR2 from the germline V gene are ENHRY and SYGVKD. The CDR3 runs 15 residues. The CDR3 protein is CAISAGTSPYNEQFF.

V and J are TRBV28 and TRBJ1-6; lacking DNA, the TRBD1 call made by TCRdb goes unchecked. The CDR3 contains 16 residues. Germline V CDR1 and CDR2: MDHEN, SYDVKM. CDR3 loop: CASSSGVGARASPLHF.